This T cell receptor beta chain was recovered during a study of blood T cell repertoires in COVID-19. The CDR3 contains 15 residues. V was pared by 2 bases and J by 1 base, with 2 bases of the junction left unmatched. Germline V lookup: CDR1 KGHSH, CDR2 LQKENI. Libraries were prepared by immunoSEQ multiplex PCR; TCRdb keeps only in-frame clonotypes and omits some of them. The sample lists roughly 200,000 clones, about four fifths occurring once. Sample: PBMCs or T cells enriched from blood (not recorded which). The TCR comes from a woman aged 45-59 years who had been exposed to COVID-19. This chain connects TRBV18 to TRBJ1-1; 9 bases align to TRBD1. DNA of the CDR3: TGTGCCAGCTCACCATGGGGACAGGGGAACACTGAAGCTTTCTTT. This sequence encodes CASSPWGQGNTEAFF.